The sequence of this T cell receptor (beta chain) was determined in a study of shared clonotypes between healthy human individuals. Naive-designated CD8 cells lacked CD45RO, were positively enriched for CCR7, and omitted terminally differentiated effector memory CD45RA+ cells. Nashville, Tennessee was home to all donors, each a Caucasian adult. Produced via immunoSEQ multiplex PCR; TCRdb's table is partial and in-frame only. The table lists over 2 million clones, roughly 94% of them singletons, with about 1.1% in the top ten. The CDR3 sequence is 13 residues long. Germline CDR1 and CDR2: SNHLY and FYNNEI. Trimming shortened V by 3 bases and J by 7 bases, and 12 bases separated the two germline ends. Notes on this clone: The target antigen is unknown.

Whole-study findings and limits: Relative to their counterparts shared across all four donors, non-shared clonotypes exhibited diminished generation probabilities. In a handful of donors, around 5% of naive CD4 clonotypes appeared in common. Estimated richness was generally greater in naive than memory subsets.

The J gene is TRBJ1-2, the V gene TRBV2; possible D gene TRBD1, 6 bases. Material: naive CD8+ T cells sorted from blood. The clonotype originates from a man between 18 and 29 years old in good health. The CDR3 sequence is CASSDAGAGGYTF. The CDR3 nucleotides are TGTGCCAGCAGTGATGCAGGGGCGGGTGGCTACACCTTC.